This entry lists 21 T cell receptor beta chains sequenced from one sample in a study of OX40 agonist ivuxolimab in advanced cancers. Profiled with immunoSEQ multiplex PCR; TCRdb holds only in-frame clones, not every one. The repertoire holds fewer than 85,000 clones, with roughly 85% as singletons. The input for sequencing was CD4+ or CD8+ T cells sorted from blood, taken in a trial of the OX40 agonist ivuxolimab. The receptors shown here come from an adult with an advanced solid tumor such as melanoma, head and neck, liver or kidney cancer.

This clone was seen only once. The chain couples TRBV7-2 to TRBJ2-7, with 9 bases aligning to TRBD2. This CDR3 has 13 residues. Trimming removed 3 bases from V and 6 bases from J; junction bases left unmatched: 3. The V gene's germline CDR1 is SGHTA and CDR2 FQGNSA. In DNA, the CDR3 is TGTGCCAGCAGCTTGGGACTAGCAAGCGAGCAGTACTTC. It is translated as CASSLGLASEQYF. Full variable domain (rest looked up from reference TRBV7-2 and TRBJ2-7): GAGVSQSPSNKVTEKGKDVELRCDPISGHTALYWYRQSLGQGLEFLIYFQGNSAPDKSGLPSDRFSAERTGGSVSTLTIQRTQQEDSAVYLCASSLGLASEQYFGPGTRLTVT.

This chain links TRBV5-1 with TRBJ2-3; D is perhaps TRBD2 (6 bases). This CDR3 region has 14 residues. Trimming pared 3 bases from V and 3 bases from J, leaving 11 bases between. CDR1 is SGHRS and CDR2 is YFSETQ in the germline V gene. DNA for the CDR3: TGCGCCAGCAGCTCGTTGACTAGTACAGATACGCAGTATTTT. Translating it yields CASSSLTSTDTQYF.

V is TRBV15 and J is TRBJ2-2; D is unclear. Germline CDR1 is LNHNV and CDR2 is YYDKDF (reference sequence). Trimming took off 1 base at V and 8 bases at J, with 14 bases between the two ends. The CDR3 has 15 residues. CDR3 region: CATSRAVGSRGELFF. The CDR3 DNA is TGTGCCACCAGCAGAGCGGTAGGGTCAAGGGGGGAGCTGTTTTTT.

The genes are TRBV6-5 and TRBJ1-3; D gene uncertain. CDR1 and CDR2 (germline): MNHEY, SVGAGI. V was clipped by 5 bases and J by 0 bases, with 8 bases between them. The CDR3 is 14 residues long. CDR3 bases: TGTGCCAGCAGTATCACAAGCTCTGGAAACACCATATATTTT. This sequence encodes CASSITSSGNTIYF.

This clone has only a few counts. This chain's CDR3 is CASSLESSHNSPLHF. In DNA, the CDR3 is TGTGCCAGCAGCTTAGAATCGTCCCATAATTCACCCCTCCACTTT. V gene TRBV11-2 combines with J gene TRBJ1-6; D gene ambiguous. Trimming cost V 0 bases and J 5 bases, with 8 bases left between them. Germline CDR1 is SGHAT and CDR2 is FQNNGV. The CDR3 loop spans 15 amino acids.

The V gene is TRBV2, the J gene TRBJ1-5; D possibly corresponds to TRBD1 (5 bases). V was cut by 2 bases and J by 5 bases, with 10 bases left in between. This CDR3 spans 14 amino acids. CDR1 and CDR2 from the germline V gene are SNHLY and FYNNEI. CDR3 DNA: TGTGCCAGCAGTGAACCTAGGGGCCATCAGCCCCAGCATTTT. As protein: CASSEPRGHQPQHF. Using reference TRBV2 and TRBJ1-5 for the parts outside the CDR3, the full variable domain is EPEVTQTPSHQVTQMGQEVILRCVPISNHLYFYWYRQILGQKVEFLVSFYNNEISEKSEIFDDQFSVERPDGSNFTLKIRSTKLEDSAMYFCASSEPRGHQPQHFGDGTRLSIL.

This clone has only one observation. The chain has TRBV2 and TRBJ2-3, with D unclear. Deletions cut 3 bases from V and 0 bases from J, with 13 bases between. The CDR3 contains 16 residues. The germline V gene encodes CDR1 SNHLY and CDR2 FYNNEI. In DNA form, the CDR3 reads TGTGCCAGCAGTGAGGGATGGGGATTTAGCACAGATACGCAGTATTTT. This translates into CASSEGWGFSTDTQYF.

The chain employs TRBV5-4 and TRBJ1-2; 9 bases are shared with TRBD1. From germline, CDR1 is SGHNT and CDR2 YYREEE (reference sequence). The CDR3 has 15 amino acids. Losses at the gene ends were 5 bases for V and 3 bases for J; bases not matched to a gene: 8. The DNA for the CDR3 is TGTGCCAGCAGTCCCGGGACAGGGAGGGACTATGGCTACACCTTC. It specifies CASSPGTGRDYGYTF.

The chain has TRBV5-6 and TRBJ1-5, with a tentative D call TRBD1 (5 bases). CDR3 length equals 16 residues. In germline, CDR1 is SGHDT, CDR2 YYEEEE. V lost 4 bases, J lost 4 bases, and 18 bases lay in between. The CDR3 loop reads CASSPWDGGDNQPQHF. In DNA, the CDR3 is TGTGCCAGCAGCCCATGGGACGGAGGGGATAATCAGCCCCAGCATTTT.

The V call is TRBV5-6, the J call TRBJ2-3, with D maybe TRBD2 (7 bases). Deletions cut 4 bases from V and 2 bases from J, with 14 bases between. CDR3 length: 15 residues. Germline assignment: CDR1 SGHDT and CDR2 YYEEEE. CDR3 sequence reads: CASSPGAGATDTQYF. The CDR3, as DNA: TGTGCCAGCAGCCCGGGGGCGGGGGCCACAGATACGCAGTATTTT.

This clone turned up a few times. This chain links TRBV7-6 with TRBJ2-7, with TRBD1 matching 7 bases. V shed 6 bases and J 4 bases; nucleotides not matched to a gene: 18. Germline loops: CDR1 SGHVS, CDR2 FNYEAQ. The CDR3 totals 17 residues. Written as DNA, the CDR3 is TGTGCCAGCAGAGAAAACCCAGGGGGTTCCCCCCTTTACGAGCAGTACTTC. It encodes CASRENPGGSPLYEQYF.

This clone was observed a handful of times. The V and J genes are TRBV5-6 and TRBJ2-5; D is ambiguous. V dropped 5 bases and J dropped 7 bases, with 12 bases sitting between them. CDR3 length: 12 amino acids. Germline V lookup: CDR1 SGHDT, CDR2 YYEEEE. The CDR3 loop is CASRGNRGTQYF. The CDR3 nucleotides are TGTGCCAGCAGGGGCAACCGAGGGACCCAGTACTTC.

This chain uses TRBV9 with TRBJ1-4; 7 bases map to TRBD1. With V trimmed by 4 bases and J by 11 bases, 11 bases remained unmatched. Germline CDR1 and CDR2: SGDLS and YYNGEE. The CDR3 has 14 residues. This chain's CDR3 is CASSTSRQGGKLFF. CDR3 DNA sequence: TGTGCCAGCAGCACCTCCCGACAGGGTGGCAAACTGTTTTTT.

The gene calls are TRBV5-1 and TRBJ1-4; D uncertain. From germline, CDR1 is SGHRS and CDR2 YFSETQ. The CDR3 is 15 residues long. V was pared by 0 bases and J by 8 bases, with 14 bases between. The CDR3 loop reads CASSLVGNSGEKLFF. As DNA, the CDR3 is TGCGCCAGCAGCTTGGTGGGCAATAGTGGGGAAAAACTGTTTTTT.

The rearrangement links TRBV19 to TRBJ1-1; a weak D match, TRBD1 (5 bases). This CDR3 has 13 amino acids. V lost 3 bases and J 6 bases, leaving 11 bases between the germline ends. Germline CDR1 is LNHDA and CDR2 is SQIVND (reference sequence). The CDR3 bases are TGTGCCAGTAGTATTAGCAGGGTAGCTGAAGCTTTCTTT. Protein sequence: CASSISRVAEAFF.

This chain uses TRBV7-9 with TRBJ1-1; D may be TRBD1 (5 bases). CDR1 and CDR2 (germline): SEHNR, FQNEAQ (reference sequence). This CDR3 is built from 13 residues. The V end was cut by 2 bases, the J end by 9 bases, with 13 bases between. CDR3 coding DNA: TGTGCCAGCAGCTTATCGTCAGGGAATCAAGCTTTCTTT. Translated, it gives CASSLSSGNQAFF.

The rearrangement joins TRBV28 to TRBJ2-3; TRBD2 might be the D (7 bases). The CDR3 loop spans 13 amino acids. Trimming shortened V by 7 bases and J by 5 bases, and 13 bases separated the two germline ends. Per the germline V gene, CDR1 is MDHEN and CDR2 is SYDVKM. In DNA, the CDR3 is TGTGCCAGCACAAGGGGGGGAAAAGATACGCAGTATTTT. Protein sequence: CASTRGGKDTQYF.

The chain has TRBV5-1 and TRBJ2-5; D not resolved. Germline CDR1 is SGHRS and CDR2 is YFSETQ. CDR3 length: 13 amino acids. V dropped 5 bases and J dropped 2 bases, with 10 bases sitting between them. The CDR3 sequence: CASRPGLQETQYF. As DNA, the CDR3 is TGCGCCAGCAGACCAGGCTTGCAAGAGACCCAGTACTTC. Full variable domain (remainder filled in from reference TRBV5-1 and TRBJ2-5): KAGVTQTPRYLIKTRGQQVTLSCSPISGHRSVSWYQQTPGQGLQFLFEYFSETQRNKGNFPGRFSGRQFSNSRSEMNVSTLELGDSALYLCASRPGLQETQYFGPGTRLLVL.

V usage is TRBV5-6 and J usage is TRBJ2-3; D might be TRBD2 (6 bases). V was shortened by 2 bases and J by 0 bases, with 10 bases between the two germline ends. Per germline, CDR1 SGHDT and CDR2 YYEEEE. CDR3 size: 15 residues. As DNA, the CDR3 is TGTGCCAGCAGCTTCGGACTACTAAGCACAGATACGCAGTATTTT. It specifies CASSFGLLSTDTQYF.

This chain uses TRBV25-1 with TRBJ2-3, with 12 bases identical to TRBD2. V trimming: 7 bases; J trimming: 4 bases; junction bases outside the gene matches: 6. Germline assignment: CDR1 MGHDK and CDR2 SYGVNS. This CDR3 is built from 15 residues. DNA for the CDR3: TGTGCCAGCACCCCTAGCGGGGGGGCATCAGATACGCAGTATTTT. Protein: CASTPSGGASDTQYF.

The rearrangement links TRBV6-4 to TRBJ2-1; a weak D match, TRBD1 (5 bases). With 6 bases removed from V and 6 bases from J, the gap between germline ends came to 18 bases. Germline lookup yields CDR1 MRHNA and CDR2 SNTAGT. The CDR3 sequence is 15 residues long. CDR3 DNA: TGTGCCAGCAGCCCCGGGCAGGGTAGTCGCAATGAGCAGTTCTTC. It translates to CASSPGQGSRNEQFF.